The 25 T cell receptor beta chains reported below all come from one sample, sequenced in a study of T cell responses to AZD1222 COVID-19 vaccine. Measured with immunoSEQ multiplex PCR; TCRdb has only the in-frame clones, and not every one. The sample contains fewer than 120,000 clones, about 94% of which appear only once. The sample in question was peripheral blood, obtained 28 days after the second AZD1222 dose. These TCRs come from an adult who received the AZD1222 COVID-19 vaccine.

The rearrangement joins TRBV12-3 or TRBV12-4 to TRBJ2-2; the D gene is possibly TRBD1 (5 bases). The CDR3 spans 13 residues. Trimming cost V 7 bases and J 8 bases, with 14 bases left between them. CDR3 loop: CASTVGLSGELFF. In DNA, the CDR3 is TGTGCCAGCACAGTGGGGCTGAGTGGGGAGCTGTTTTTT.

This chain connects TRBV2 to TRBJ2-7; D may be TRBD1 (6 bases). V was pared by 8 bases and J by 4 bases, with 18 bases between. This CDR3 has 14 amino acids. Germline CDR1 is SNHLY and CDR2 is FYNNEI. The CDR3 sequence: CASSPQGTSYEQYF. The CDR3 DNA reads as TGTGCCAGCTCTCCCCAGGGGACAAGTTACGAGCAGTACTTC.

The gene calls are TRBV5-4 and TRBJ2-7; D is perhaps TRBD1 or TRBD2 (5 bases each). V was shortened by 4 bases and J by 3 bases, with 11 bases between the two germline ends. From germline, CDR1 is SGHNT and CDR2 YYREEE (reference sequence). The CDR3 is made up of 13 amino acids. This CDR3 reads CASSQGDGYEQYF. The CDR3 DNA reads as TGTGCCAGCAGCCAAGGGGACGGCTACGAGCAGTACTTC.

The chain uses TRBV6-5 and TRBJ1-2; possibly TRBD1 for D (6 bases). Germline V CDR1 and CDR2: MNHEY, SVGAGI. The germline V and J ends were trimmed by 5 bases and 6 bases, with 13 bases remaining between them. CDR3 length: 13 residues. The CDR3 DNA reads TGTGCCAGCAGTAGCTGGACAGCTGATGGCTACACCTTC. It is translated as CASSSWTADGYTF.

The count of this clone is one. The chain has TRBV10-3 and TRBJ2-1, with D possibly matching TRBD2 (7 bases). The CDR3 spans 14 residues. Germline CDR1 is ENHRY and CDR2 is SYGVKD. V was clipped by 4 bases and J by 8 bases, with 15 bases between them. CDR3 nucleotides: TGTGCCATCAGTGCAAGGGGGGGGCGCGATGAGCAGTTCTTC. Protein: CAISARGGRDEQFF.

The chain combines TRBV3-1 (or the pseudogene TRBV3-2) with TRBJ1-3; D possibly corresponds to TRBD1 (5 bases). The germline V gene encodes CDR1 LGHDT and CDR2 YNNKEL (reference sequence). The CDR3 loop spans 14 amino acids. Deletions cut 4 bases from V and 0 bases from J, with 7 bases between. The CDR3 region is CASSPTDSGNTIYF. The CDR3 nucleotides read TGTGCCAGCAGCCCGACAGACTCTGGAAACACCATATATTTT.

This chain uses TRBV5-6 with TRBJ1-6; 7 bases line up with TRBD1. Germline V gives CDR1 SGHDT, CDR2 YYEEEE. V lost 2 bases and J lost 4; bases outside the gene matches: 3. The CDR3 is 15 amino acids. The CDR3 DNA reads TGTGCCAGCAGCTTAGGGGGCTTGTATAATTCACCCCTCCACTTT. Translation: CASSLGGLYNSPLHF. Supplemented by reference TRBV5-6 and TRBJ1-6, the full variable domain reads DAGVTQSPTHLIKTRGQQVTLRCSPKSGHDTVSWYQQALGQGPQFIFQYYEEEERQRGNFPDRFSGHQFPNYSSELNVNALLLGDSALYLCASSLGGLYNSPLHFGNGTRLTVT.

CDR3 sequence: CASSHLGLDHSPLHF. The CDR3 region has the DNA TGTGCCAGCAGCCATCTGGGTTTGGATCATTCACCCCTCCACTTT. The J gene is TRBJ1-6, the V gene TRBV6-4, with D uncertain. Trimming took off 6 bases at V and 8 bases at J, with 17 bases between the two ends. The CDR3 has 15 residues. Germline loops: CDR1 MRHNA, CDR2 SNTAGT.

The chain recombines TRBV20-1 with TRBJ2-1, with 11 bases lining up with TRBD2. This CDR3 is 14 amino acids long. The junction had 4 bases not matched to a gene; V was cut back by 3 bases and J by 6 bases. Looked up from germline, CDR1 is DFQATT and CDR2 is SNEGSKA (reference sequence). The CDR3 sequence: CSASSSGRANEQFF. The CDR3 coding sequence is TGCAGTGCTAGTAGTAGCGGGAGGGCCAATGAGCAGTTCTTC.

V and J are TRBV5-6 and TRBJ2-7, with 9 nucleotides matching TRBD1. The CDR3 is 15 residues long. Trimming cost V 4 bases and J 4 bases; bases outside gene matches: 9. Germline CDR1 SGHDT, CDR2 YYEEEE. CDR3 in amino acids: CASSLLGTGNYEQYF. The CDR3 DNA follows: TGTGCCAGCAGCCTGCTAGGGACAGGGAATTACGAGCAGTACTTC. Variable domain in full (rest from reference TRBV5-6 and TRBJ2-7): DAGVTQSPTHLIKTRGQQVTLRCSPKSGHDTVSWYQQALGQGPQFIFQYYEEEERQRGNFPDRFSGHQFPNYSSELNVNALLLGDSALYLCASSLLGTGNYEQYFGPGTRLTVT.

The chain recombines TRBV14 with TRBJ1-1, with 7 bases aligning to TRBD1. The CDR3 runs 15 residues. J was trimmed by 4 bases and V by 0 bases; bases with no gene match: 5. CDR1 SGHDN and CDR2 FVKESK come from the germline V gene. The CDR3 nucleotides are TGTGCCAGCAGCCAAGATCTGGCAGGGGGCACTGAAGCTTTCTTT. Translated: CASSQDLAGGTEAFF.

The table lists this clone with a count of one. The V gene is TRBV18, the J gene TRBJ1-5, with TRBD1 matching 9 bases. Germline CDR1 and CDR2: KGHSH and LQKENI. V gave up 6 bases and J gave up 6 bases; unmatched junction bases: 6. CDR3 size: 14 residues. The CDR3 nucleotides are TGTGCCAGCTCCCGGGACAGGGAGAGTCAGCCCCAGCATTTT. It codes for CASSRDRESQPQHF.

This chain links TRBV7-6 with TRBJ1-1, with 9 bases lining up with TRBD1. Germline V gene sequence: CDR1 SGHVS, CDR2 FNYEAQ. The CDR3 length is 15 residues. Trimming at V came to 5 bases and at J to 6 bases, leaving 10 bases not matched to a gene. CDR3 region: CASSPAAGQGAEAFF. The DNA for the CDR3 is TGTGCCAGCAGCCCCGCTGCGGGACAGGGAGCTGAAGCTTTCTTT.

This clone was seen a handful of times. The chain carries TRBV7-8 and TRBJ2-3, with D possibly matching TRBD1 (5 bases). The V end was cut by 5 bases, the J end by 5 bases, with 17 bases between. This CDR3 comprises 15 residues. CDR1 is SGHVS and CDR2 is FQNEAQ in the germline V gene. CDR3 region: CASSLMTVRVDTQYF. In nucleotides, the CDR3 is TGTGCCAGCAGCCTCATGACAGTTCGGGTAGATACGCAGTATTTT.

V is TRBV9 and J is TRBJ2-7, with D maybe TRBD1 (6 bases). Germline V gene data show CDR1 as SGDLS and CDR2 as YYNGEE. The V gene lost 3 bases and the J gene lost 7 bases, with 20 bases spanning the gap. The CDR3 is 15 amino acids. The CDR3 sequence: CASSARGRREEEQYF. DNA for the CDR3: TGTGCCAGCAGCGCCAGGGGTAGGAGAGAGGAGGAGCAGTACTTC.

CDR3 in DNA: TGTGCCAGCAGTGAAGAAGGGGGAACCGAGCAGTACTTC. Amino acid sequence: CASSEEGGTEQYF. The rearrangement uses TRBV6-1 and TRBJ2-7, with a weak D call TRBD1 (6 bases). Trimming took 1 base from V and 6 from J, leaving 10 bases between them. The germline V gene has CDR1 MNHNS and CDR2 SASEGT. The CDR3 has 13 residues.

The chain is built from TRBV5-1 and TRBJ2-3; 7 nucleotides line up with TRBD2. V dropped 0 bases and J dropped 4; count of bases not matched to a gene: 8. CDR3 length: 16 amino acids. Germline V gene data show CDR1 as SGHRS and CDR2 as YFSETQ. CDR3 nucleotide sequence: TGCGCCAGCAGCTTGGTCGGGGGAGGGCCCCCAGATACGCAGTATTTT. Protein sequence: CASSLVGGGPPDTQYF.

This rearrangement joins TRBV6-5 to TRBJ1-5, with D tentatively TRBD1 (5 bases). In germline, CDR1 is MNHEY, CDR2 SVGAGI. Trimming cost V 4 bases and J 7 bases, with 11 bases left between them. The length of the CDR3 is 13 residues. CDR3 region: CASSSPGGQPQHF. The DNA of the CDR3 is TGTGCCAGCAGTTCTCCGGGGGGACAGCCCCAGCATTTT.

The genes are TRBV6-6 and TRBJ1-2; D is ambiguous. Germline V gives CDR1 MNHNY, CDR2 SVGAGI (reference sequence). The CDR3 covers 13 residues. The ends were cut back, 6 bases at V and 5 bases at J, with 13 bases in the middle. The CDR3 is CASSRPQFYGYTF. CDR3 in DNA: TGTGCCAGCAGCCGGCCTCAATTTTATGGCTACACCTTC.

In its sample, this clone was seen once. The chain has TRBV6-5 and TRBJ1-6; a weak D match, TRBD1 (6 bases). V shed 6 bases and J shed 9 bases, with 9 bases lying between them. Germline V gene lookup returns CDR1 MNHEY and CDR2 SVGAGI. The CDR3 loop spans 12 amino acids. CDR3 DNA: TGTGCCAGCAGCGAGGGGGGTTCACCCCTCCACTTT. It encodes CASSEGGSPLHF.

The chain employs TRBV23-1 and TRBJ1-6; TRBD1 might be the D (6 bases). TRBV23-1 carries the ORF label, with uncertain function. This CDR3 is 18 amino acids long. Between the trimmed V and J ends, which lost 8 bases and 2 bases, there was a span of 22 bases. The CDR3 region has the DNA TGCGCCAGCGGACGACAGGCGCTCCCCCGAACCTATAATTCACCCCTCCACTTT. Its protein is CASGRQALPRTYNSPLHF.

The chain couples TRBV27 to TRBJ1-2; weak D call: TRBD1 (5 bases). The germline CDR1 and CDR2 sequences are MNHEY and SMNVEV (reference sequence). The CDR3 covers 13 residues. V was cut by 2 bases and J by 5 bases, with 9 bases left in between. In DNA form, the CDR3 reads TGTGCCAGCAGTTTAACGTCAGGGTATGGCTACACCTTC. Translated: CASSLTSGYGYTF.

The chain carries TRBV6-6 and TRBJ2-6; 7 bases line up with TRBD1. The trim removed 7 bases at V and 0 bases at J, leaving 9 bases unmatched. The CDR3 contains 17 residues. Per germline, CDR1 MNHNY and CDR2 SVGAGI (reference sequence). The CDR3 protein is CASTYLQGNSGANVLTF. The CDR3 DNA follows: TGTGCCAGCACCTATTTACAGGGGAACTCTGGGGCCAACGTCCTGACTTTC.

The CDR3, as DNA: TGTGCCAGCACCGGGGACAGCTACGAGCAGTACTTC. This gives the protein CASTGDSYEQYF. This chain connects TRBV12-3 or TRBV12-4 to TRBJ2-7; 7 bases line up with TRBD1. CDR3 size: 12 residues. After removal of 7 bases from V and 3 bases from J, the junction contained 3 bases not matched to a gene.

The chain links TRBV3-1 (or the pseudogene TRBV3-2) to TRBJ2-7, with unresolved D. Germline CDR1 is LGHDT and CDR2 is YNNKEL (reference sequence). The CDR3 has 11 amino acids. V lost 5 bases and J lost 6, with 8 bases in between. The CDR3 DNA reads as TGTGCCAGCAGCGGCATGGGCGAGCAGTACTTC. This sequence encodes CASSGMGEQYF.